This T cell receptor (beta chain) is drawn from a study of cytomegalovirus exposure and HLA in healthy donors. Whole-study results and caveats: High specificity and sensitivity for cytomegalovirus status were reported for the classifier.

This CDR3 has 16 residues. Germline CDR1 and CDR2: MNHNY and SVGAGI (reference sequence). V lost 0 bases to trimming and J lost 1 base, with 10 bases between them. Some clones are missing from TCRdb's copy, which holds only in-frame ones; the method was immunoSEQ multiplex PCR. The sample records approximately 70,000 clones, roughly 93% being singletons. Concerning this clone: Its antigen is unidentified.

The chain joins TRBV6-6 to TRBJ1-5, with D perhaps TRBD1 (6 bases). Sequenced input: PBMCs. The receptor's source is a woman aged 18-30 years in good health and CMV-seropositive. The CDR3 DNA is TGTGCCAGCAGTTACTCCAGGGGCCTAAGCAATCAGCCCCAGCATTTT. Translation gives CASSYSRGLSNQPQHF.